This T cell receptor (beta chain) was profiled in a study of cytomegalovirus exposure and HLA in healthy donors. The PCR was carried out with 60 Vbeta primers and 13 Jbeta primers. The assay was immunoSEQ multiplex PCR, and TCRdb's table has in-frame clones only and misses some. This sample has under 200,000 clones, with roughly 75% found just once. V lost 3 bases and J lost 6, with 7 bases in between. Per germline, CDR1 SGHVS and CDR2 FNYEAQ. The CDR3 spans 12 residues. Sequenced material: PBMCs. The gene calls are TRBV7-6 and TRBJ2-3; D is perhaps TRBD2 (5 bases). This TCR came from a woman in her forties or fifties in good health and CMV-seropositive. DNA for the CDR3: TGTGCCAGCAGCTTGAGGGAGGATACGCAGTATTTT. As protein: CASSLREDTQYF.